The source of this T cell receptor (beta chain) is a study of T cells in Graves' hyperthyroidism and ophthalmopathy. General study findings and limits: Stable hyperthyroidism and ophthalmopathy were separated using 13 V-J signatures.

Amplified TCR beta CDR3 regions derived from RNA transcripts. RT-PCR in the first round (using the HTBI primer set) targeted the TCR CDR3. TCRdb re-derived calls from the multiplex PCR reads in MiXCR, one entry per CDR3 protein. Altogether fewer than 350,000 distinct CDR3 sequences are present, around 20% being singletons, with the ten largest covering 50% to 65%. This clonotype has at least ten counts. Its antigen is unidentified. Unmatched junction bases numbered 6, after V lost 3 bases and J lost 6 bases. There are 14 residues in the CDR3. The clonotype originates from a woman aged 45-65 years with Graves' hyperthyroidism. Sequencing used blood. V is TRBV12-3 or TRBV12-4 and J is TRBJ2-7; 9 bases line up with TRBD1. This CDR3 reads CASSFRGQGAEQYF. The CDR3 nucleotides are TGTGCCAGCAGTTTTCGGGGACAGGGAGCCGAGCAGTACTTC.